The sequence of this T cell receptor (beta chain) was determined in a study of sequential checkpoint blockade in melanoma. At the level of the study: Randomization was 1:1 between first-line nivolumab→ipilimumab and ipilimumab→nivolumab. Both treatment sequences were followed by maintenance nivolumab.

Assay used: immunoSEQ multiplex PCR; TCRdb lists only in-frame clones, some missing. Here the sample spans 15,000 to 20,000 clones, approximately 72% being singletons. The CDR3 contains 16 residues. Germline CDR1 is SEHNR and CDR2 is FQNEAQ (reference sequence). The V end was cut by 0 bases, the J end by 0 bases, with 11 bases between. Treatment meaning: randomized to nivolumab then ipilimumab (arm A) or the reverse (arm B). The TCR originated in a human donor with melanoma. The specimen comprised CD8+ T cells sorted from blood (inferred from file names), sampled from a patient given nivolumab and ipilimumab in sequence. The chain combines TRBV7-9 with TRBJ1-1; D perhaps matches TRBD1 (5 bases). The CDR3 region is CASSLAGGALNTEAFF. The DNA of the CDR3 is TGTGCCAGCAGCTTAGCCGGGGGAGCTCTGAACACTGAAGCTTTCTTT.